This TCR beta chain was sequenced in a study of T-cell reconstitution after alpha-beta-depleted transplantation in children. Findings and caveats of the study: At one year after transplant, newly produced T cells mostly accounted for T-cell counts and diversity. The origin of alpha-beta T cells about two months after transplant was reportedly several hundred expanded graft clones.

The ends were cut back, 4 bases at V and 5 bases at J, with 21 bases in the middle. Germline values: CDR1 SGHRS, CDR2 YFSETQ. This CDR3 region has 16 residues. As it was prepared, the TCRbeta library received unique molecular identifiers. Using its own MiXCR run on the PCR reads, TCRdb lists one record per CDR3 protein. Altogether around 90,000 distinct CDR3 sequences are present, 15% to 17% being singletons, with the ten largest covering 20%. A note on this clonotype: The antigen remains unidentified.

The source is a male patient aged 2 to 9 who had a stem cell transplant for acute lymphoblastic leukemia, so the T cells may come from the graft donor. Sequences were derived from PBMCs, mostly from graft donor cells, sampled 180 days after TCRalphabeta/CD19-depleted stem cell transplant. V usage is TRBV5-1 and J usage is TRBJ2-5; D might be TRBD1 (7 bases). CDR3 DNA sequence: TGCGCCAGCAGCGGTCTCACACAGGGGAGCGGGGAGACCCAGTACTTC. It yields the protein CASSGLTQGSGETQYF.